The present T cell receptor (beta chain) was sequenced within a study of shared clonotypes between healthy human individuals. Study-wide background: Per-donor plates numbered three CD4 naive, three CD4 memory, two CD8 naive and one CD8 memory.

Study-level findings and limits: Naive CD4 clonotypes overlapped across a handful of donors at approximately 4.5%.

Naive CD8 cells comprised CD45RO-negative, CCR7-positively selected cells, excluding terminally differentiated effector memory CD45RA+ cells. Everyone who donated was a Caucasian adult who lived in Nashville, Tennessee. Samples underwent the assay at deep level. Assay: immunoSEQ multiplex PCR; the TCRdb copy retains only in-frame clones and omits some. The table records 1.5 million to 2.5 million clones, about 95% of them present only once. Comments on this clone: Antigen unknown. This same CDR3 is encoded by further DNA sequences in the sample.

Germline assignment: CDR1 SGDLS and CDR2 YYNGEE. With 2 bases removed from V and 1 base from J, the gap between germline ends came to 11 bases. The CDR3 is made up of 15 amino acids. This clonotype was sampled from a young man in good health. The chain recombines TRBV9 with TRBJ2-3; D is possibly TRBD2 (6 bases). Sequencing used naive CD8+ T cells sorted from blood. The DNA for the CDR3 is TGTGCCAGCAGCGTTTGGGGGGAGGGCACAGATACGCAGTATTTT. Translation gives CASSVWGEGTDTQYF. Full variable domain (missing parts from reference TRBV9 and TRBJ2-3): DSGVTQTPKHLITATGQRVTLRCSPRSGDLSVYWYQQSLDQGLQFLIQYYNGEERAKGNILERFSAQQFPDLHSELNLSSLELGDSALYFCASSVWGEGTDTQYFGPGTRLTVL.